The clone carrying this T cell receptor (gamma chain) was found a few times. Its antigen remains unknown. Translating this DNA gives a protein that differs at residue 5 from the TCRdb one, which belongs to a much larger clone; a read error is likely, and the protein shown is this translation. Gammadelta T cells were flow-sorted from PBMC into Vgamma9/Vdelta2+ and Vdelta2-negative populations for bulk analysis. TCRdb repeated clone calling on the multiplex PCR reads with CATT. Of 13,000 to 15,000 gamma-chain clones listed, more than 1.5% are singletons. The CDR3 covers 11 residues. Looked up from germline, CDR1 is GITISATS and CDR2 is ISYDGTV (reference sequence). The data derive from a study of γδ T cells in repeated Plasmodium falciparum infection. The study, taken as a whole, reports: Vdelta2-negative gammadelta repertoires appeared less diverse and less shared in Malian than Australian children.

The sample comprised gamma-delta T cells from blood. The source is a pool of human donors (malaria-infected and uninfected, not separated). The rearrangement uses TRGV9 and TRGJ1 or TRGJ2. The J gene, missing from TCRdb, was assigned here through DNA to germline matching. The CDR3 DNA is TGTGCCTTGTGGAAGGTGCCCGAGAAACTCTTT. Encoded protein: CALWKVPEKLF.